The 28 T cell receptor beta chains listed next were all sequenced from one sample in a study of blood T cell repertoires in COVID-19. Using immunoSEQ multiplex PCR, the repertoire was profiled, and TCRdb retains in-frame clones only, with some absent. The sample lists 140,000 to 150,000 clones; 65% to 80% were seen once. Input material: peripheral blood. These receptors were obtained from a man over 45 with acute or convalescent COVID-19.

V usage is TRBV28 and J usage is TRBJ1-1; no definite D call. Germline CDR1 reads MDHEN; CDR2 reads SYDVKM. The ends were cut back, 7 bases at V and 4 bases at J, with 13 bases in the middle. The CDR3 extends over 13 amino acids. CDR3: CASIREVATEAFF. The CDR3 coding sequence is TGTGCCAGCATCCGAGAGGTTGCCACTGAAGCTTTCTTT.

This clone was seen just once. The chain employs TRBV30 and TRBJ2-5, with 10 bases lining up with TRBD1. Germline CDR1 GTSNPN, CDR2 SVGIG (reference sequence). The CDR3 totals 16 residues. V shed 2 bases and J 5 bases; nucleotides not matched to a gene: 11. In DNA form, the CDR3 reads TGTGCCTGGAGTCACCGACAGGGGGCCTATTCTGAGACCCAGTACTTC. Residues: CAWSHRQGAYSETQYF.

The V call is TRBV6-1, the J call TRBJ1-6; 8 nucleotides match TRBD1. V lost 2 bases to trimming and J lost 10 bases; unmatched junction nucleotides: 1. The CDR3 is 13 residues long. Germline V gene lookup returns CDR1 MNHNS and CDR2 SASEGT. This CDR3 is CASSENRGSPLHF. For the CDR3, the DNA is TGTGCCAGCAGTGAAAACAGGGGGTCACCCCTCCACTTT.

This clone is a singleton in its sample. V gene TRBV5-1 combines with J gene TRBJ2-1, with 10 bases lining up with TRBD2. CDR3 length equals 16 residues. With V trimmed by 0 bases and J by 5 bases, 5 bases remained unmatched. Germline V gene sequence: CDR1 SGHRS, CDR2 YFSETQ. The CDR3 DNA follows: TGCGCCAGCAGCTTGGCCTCTAGCGGGGGCCACAATGAGCAGTTCTTC. The encoded protein is CASSLASSGGHNEQFF.

The chain employs TRBV5-1 and TRBJ2-5, with a possible D match to TRBD1 (6 bases). V dropped 4 bases and J dropped 5 bases, with 12 bases sitting between them. Germline CDR1 reads SGHRS; CDR2 reads YFSETQ. The CDR3 extends over 13 amino acids. The CDR3 bases are TGCGCCAGCAGCCGGACAGAGATGGAGACCCAGTACTTC. It is translated as CASSRTEMETQYF.

The chain joins TRBV28 to TRBJ1-1, with a weak D call TRBD1 (6 bases). The germline V gene encodes CDR1 MDHEN and CDR2 SYDVKM. The CDR3 is made up of 12 amino acids. With 5 bases removed from V and 11 bases from J, the gap between germline ends came to 15 bases. CDR3 coding DNA: TGTGCCAGCAGTCCTCCGGGGGGCAAGGCTTTCTTT. Its translation: CASSPPGGKAFF.

Details on this clone: The sample contains more than one DNA sequence encoding this CDR3. J is TRBJ2-3 and V is TRBV5-1, with a tentative D call TRBD1 (5 bases). The CDR3 length is 13 residues. Germline V gives CDR1 SGHRS, CDR2 YFSETQ. Trimming took off 0 bases at V and 4 bases at J, with 6 bases between the two ends. The chain's CDR3 is CASSLEGADTQYF. The CDR3 region has the DNA TGCGCCAGCAGCTTGGAAGGGGCAGATACGCAGTATTTT.

This clone was counted only a few times. V and J are TRBV29-1 and TRBJ1-1, with 8 bases identical to TRBD1. The germline CDR1 and CDR2 sequences are SQVTM and ANQGSEA. CDR3 size: 13 residues. The J segment lost 5 bases and the V segment lost 6 bases, leaving 8 bases of the junction unmatched. The CDR3 sequence: CSVVDRGRTEAFF. The CDR3 bases are TGCAGCGTAGTAGACAGGGGCCGAACTGAAGCTTTCTTT. Full variable domain (missing parts from reference TRBV29-1 and TRBJ1-1): SAVISQKPSRDICQRGTSLTIQCQVDSQVTMMFWYRQQPGQSLTLIATANQGSEATYESGFVIDKFPISRPNLTFSTLTVSNMSPEDSSIYLCSVVDRGRTEAFFGQGTRLTVV.

This clone appeared a single time. The chain joins TRBV6-5 to TRBJ1-4, with TRBD1 identical over 8 bases. CDR1 MNHEY and CDR2 SVGAGI come from the germline V gene. The CDR3 sequence is 15 residues long. Trimming cost V 2 bases and J 2 bases; bases outside gene matches: 1. This CDR3 is CASSYRTGTNEKLFF. In DNA, the CDR3 is TGTGCCAGCAGTTACCGGACAGGGACTAATGAAAAACTGTTTTTT.

The V call is TRBV28, the J call TRBJ1-5; 7 nucleotides line up with TRBD1. CDR1 is MDHEN and CDR2 is SYDVKM in the germline V gene. V trimming: 2 bases; J trimming: 7 bases; junction bases outside the gene matches: 8. This CDR3 is 15 amino acids long. The CDR3 DNA sequence: TGTGCCAGCAGTTTACCCCGACAGGGTGGGCAGCCCCAGCATTTT. Amino acids: CASSLPRQGGQPQHF.

V gene TRBV29-1 combines with J gene TRBJ1-5; D is unclear. The CDR3 loop spans 14 amino acids. The V gene's germline CDR1 is SQVTM and CDR2 ANQGSEA. Between the trimmed V and J ends, which lost 3 bases and 4 bases, there was a span of 13 bases. The CDR3 nucleotides read TGCAGCGTTGATAGGTGGCGGGGAAATCAGCCCCAGCATTTT. It translates to CSVDRWRGNQPQHF. Filled out from reference TRBV29-1 and TRBJ1-5, the complete variable domain reads SAVISQKPSRDICQRGTSLTIQCQVDSQVTMMFWYRQQPGQSLTLIATANQGSEATYESGFVIDKFPISRPNLTFSTLTVSNMSPEDSSIYLCSVDRWRGNQPQHFGDGTRLSIL.

This clone showed up just once. The chain joins TRBV28 to TRBJ2-1; 15 nucleotides align to TRBD2. This CDR3 region has 17 residues. The germline gives CDR1 MDHEN, CDR2 SYDVKM. The junction had 3 bases not matched to a gene; V was cut back by 2 bases and J by 4 bases. The CDR3 loop reads CASSLGLAGGQYNEQFF. CDR3 coding DNA: TGTGCCAGCAGTTTAGGACTAGCGGGGGGGCAATACAATGAGCAGTTCTTC. The full variable domain, rest sourced from reference TRBV28 and TRBJ2-1, is DVKVTQSSRYLVKRTGEKVFLECVQDMDHENMFWYRQDPGLGLRLIYFSYDVKMKEKGDIPEGYSVSREKKERFSLILESASTNQTSMYLCASSLGLAGGQYNEQFFGPGTRLTVL.

The chain joins TRBV5-4 to TRBJ1-2; D is possibly TRBD1 (6 bases). Germline V gene sequence: CDR1 SGHNT, CDR2 YYREEE (reference sequence). V shed 4 bases and J shed 1 base, with 14 bases lying between them. This CDR3 comprises 15 residues. This CDR3 reads CASSRSQGLNYGYTF. CDR3 sequence (DNA): TGTGCCAGCAGCCGCAGCCAGGGGCTTAACTATGGCTACACCTTC. Using reference TRBV5-4 and TRBJ1-2 for the parts outside the CDR3, the full variable domain is ETGVTQSPTHLIKTRGQQVTLRCSSQSGHNTVSWYQQALGQGPQFIFQYYREEENGRGNFPPRFSGLQFPNYSSELNVNALELDDSALYLCASSRSQGLNYGYTFGSGTRLTVV.

The genes are TRBV30 and TRBJ2-7, with 10 bases fitting TRBD1. Looked up from germline, CDR1 is GTSNPN and CDR2 is SVGIG (reference sequence). With 0 bases clipped from V and 0 bases from J, the junction kept 5 bases outside the gene matches. CDR3 length: 16 amino acids. CDR3 sequence reads: CAWSVRGTGDSYEQYF. For the CDR3, the DNA is TGTGCCTGGAGTGTAAGGGGGACAGGGGACTCCTACGAGCAGTACTTC.

This CDR3 reads CATSRDWAGENEKLFF. The DNA of the CDR3 is TGTGCCACCAGCAGAGATTGGGCAGGGGAGAATGAAAAACTGTTTTTT. The rearrangement joins TRBV15 to TRBJ1-4, with a tentative D call TRBD1 (6 bases). Germline CDR1 LNHNV, CDR2 YYDKDF (reference sequence). The V and J ends lost 0 bases and 5 bases respectively, with 13 bases between them. There are 16 residues in the CDR3.

The chain recombines TRBV3-1 (or the pseudogene TRBV3-2) with TRBJ2-1; perhaps TRBD2 as D (6 bases). V lost 6 bases to trimming and J lost 0 bases, with 15 bases between them. The CDR3 spans 16 residues. Germline loops: CDR1 LGHDT, CDR2 YNNKEL (reference sequence). The CDR3 region is CASRPPRGSSYNEQFF. In DNA, the CDR3 is TGTGCCAGCAGGCCTCCCCGGGGGAGCTCCTACAATGAGCAGTTCTTC.

The rearrangement links TRBV7-8 to TRBJ1-1; TRBD1 aligns across 8 bases. CDR3 size: 13 residues. Trimming at V came to 5 bases and at J to 7 bases, leaving 6 bases not matched to a gene. Germline assignment: CDR1 SGHVS and CDR2 FQNEAQ. The DNA for the CDR3 is TGTGCCAGCAGCCTACGTGGACAGGGTGAAGCTTTCTTT. As protein: CASSLRGQGEAFF.

This chain joins TRBV28 and TRBJ1-5; D not certain. This CDR3 comprises 15 residues. V lost 1 base, J lost 6 bases, and 13 bases lay in between. Germline V CDR1 and CDR2: MDHEN, SYDVKM. This chain's CDR3 is CASSLFPRSSQPQHF. In DNA, the CDR3 is TGTGCCAGCAGTTTATTCCCTCGTTCGAGTCAGCCCCAGCATTTT. Together with reference TRBV28 and TRBJ1-5, the CDR3 gives the full variable domain: DVKVTQSSRYLVKRTGEKVFLECVQDMDHENMFWYRQDPGLGLRLIYFSYDVKMKEKGDIPEGYSVSREKKERFSLILESASTNQTSMYLCASSLFPRSSQPQHFGDGTRLSIL.

The chain carries TRBV6-1 and TRBJ1-1; weak D call: TRBD1 (6 bases). Germline V gives CDR1 MNHNS, CDR2 SASEGT. The CDR3 spans 14 residues. V was pared by 2 bases and J by 1 base, with 8 bases between. CDR3 sequence: CASSETTGNTEAFF. CDR3 sequence (DNA): TGTGCCAGCAGTGAAACGACAGGGAACACTGAAGCTTTCTTT.

This sequence joins TRBV5-1 and TRBJ2-2, with D unresolved. The CDR3 is 14 amino acids. Germline loops: CDR1 SGHRS, CDR2 YFSETQ. The V end was cut by 1 base, the J end by 2 bases, with 6 bases between. This CDR3 is CASSLQTNTGELFF. In nucleotides, the CDR3 is TGCGCCAGCAGCTTGCAAACTAACACCGGGGAGCTGTTTTTT.

This chain joins TRBV6-5 and TRBJ1-4; TRBD1 might be the D (6 bases). The CDR3 extends over 15 amino acids. Trimming removed 0 bases at V and 8 bases at J, with 13 bases between. Germline V lookup: CDR1 MNHEY, CDR2 SVGAGI. CDR3 bases: TGTGCCAGCAGTTACTCTGCGGGGGCTCGGGAAAAACTGTTTTTT. This codes for CASSYSAGAREKLFF.

The gene calls are TRBV4-1 and TRBJ2-6, with D possibly matching TRBD1 (6 bases). Looked up from germline, CDR1 is MGHRA and CDR2 is YSYEKL. The CDR3 contains 15 residues. Deletions cut 3 bases from V and 0 bases from J, with 6 bases between. Here the CDR3 DNA reads TGCGCCAGCAGCCAGGGGGCCTCTGGGGCCAACGTCCTGACTTTC. This encodes CASSQGASGANVLTF.

This clone occurred a few times. The chain joins TRBV27 to TRBJ1-2, with 8 bases matching TRBD1. There are 16 residues in the CDR3. V lost 2 bases to trimming and J lost 8 bases; unmatched junction nucleotides: 13. Germline CDR1 is MNHEY and CDR2 is SMNVEV (reference sequence). CDR3 in amino acids: CASSLTVGRTGQGYTF. The CDR3 bases are TGTGCCAGCAGTTTAACCGTCGGCCGGACAGGGCAAGGCTACACCTTC.

The CDR3 protein is CASSGWTGFNQPQHF. The CDR3 DNA reads TGTGCCAGCAGTGGATGGACAGGATTCAATCAGCCCCAGCATTTT. V usage is TRBV2 and J usage is TRBJ1-5; 7 nucleotides agree with TRBD1. This CDR3 has 15 residues. CDR1 and CDR2 (germline): SNHLY, FYNNEI. Germline trimming cut 4 bases from V and 3 bases from J; bases unmatched to any gene: 6.

This clone was seen only a few times. The V gene is TRBV4-1, the J gene TRBJ1-2, with 9 bases that match TRBD1. This CDR3 is built from 17 residues. The germline CDR1 and CDR2 sequences are MGHRA and YSYEKL. Trimming took 3 bases from V and 2 from J; bases not matched to a gene: 10. The CDR3 is CASSHTDRGKLNYGYTF. As DNA, the CDR3 is TGCGCCAGCAGCCATACGGACAGGGGCAAATTGAACTATGGCTACACCTTC.

The J gene is TRBJ2-4, the V gene TRBV2; 10 nucleotides line up with TRBD1. The CDR3 runs 16 residues. The V and J ends lost 3 bases and 3 bases, in that order; junction bases with no gene match: 5. Germline lookup yields CDR1 SNHLY and CDR2 FYNNEI. CDR3 sequence: CASSDDRGLFKNIQYF. The CDR3 coding sequence is TGTGCCAGCAGTGACGACAGGGGGCTATTCAAAAACATTCAGTACTTC.

V gene TRBV19 combines with J gene TRBJ1-1; D is uncertain. CDR1 and CDR2 (germline): LNHDA, SQIVND (reference sequence). V lost 1 base and J lost 3, with 6 bases in between. This CDR3 contains 13 residues. The CDR3 sequence: CASSIVGYTEAFF. The CDR3 region has the DNA TGTGCCAGTAGTATAGTCGGGTACACTGAAGCTTTCTTT.

This clone was seen more than once but under ten times. V is TRBV6-1 and J is TRBJ1-2; D unresolved. The CDR3 loop spans 13 amino acids. CDR1 and CDR2 from the germline V gene are MNHNS and SASEGT. V lost 1 base and J lost 4, with 7 bases in between. CDR3 protein: CASSEGQFYGYTF. CDR3 nucleotides: TGTGCCAGCAGTGAAGGGCAGTTCTATGGCTACACCTTC.